This TCR beta chain comes out of a study of CD8 T cells in Susac syndrome. Study-wide context: Patients with Susac syndrome, at blood draw, were therapy-naive, on corticosteroids, or on intravenous immunoglobulin alone.

The CDR3 contains 15 residues. Trimming took 3 bases from V and 5 from J; bases not matched to a gene: 6. The germline V gene has CDR1 PRHDT and CDR2 FYEKMQ (reference sequence). The RNA, about 0.5 to 1 ug, was put through reverse transcription using random hexamers. Across 54 Vbeta and 13 Jbeta, TCR beta CDR3 was amplified with immunoSEQ multiplex PCR. Each CDR3 protein is one row after TCRdb ran MiXCR on the immunoSEQ multiplex PCR reads. The profile shows 80,000 to 95,000 distinct CDR3 sequences, 94% of them singletons. The sample was CD8+ T cells from PBMCs. The chain uses TRBV13 and TRBJ2-1, with 8 bases that match TRBD2. The sequence derives from a human donor with Susac syndrome. The CDR3 bases are TGTGCCAGCAGCTTCGGGGGTAGCGGGAACAATGAGCAGTTCTTC. It yields the protein CASSFGGSGNNEQFF.